Shown below are 16 T cell receptor beta chains from a single sample sequenced in a study of molecular identifiers for immune sequencing clone quantification. TCRdb fed the PCR reads into MiXCR, producing one record per CDR3 protein. The sample consists of hundreds of thousands of distinct CDR3 sequences, under 25% of them appearing once. Material: naive CD8+ T cells from blood, with Jurkat cell RNA spiked in. Stated subset: FACS-sorted CD8+CD4-CCR7+CD45RA+ naive T cells. The receptors were sampled from a human donor in good health. Some libraries in this study had Jurkat cell RNA spiked in.

The chain combines TRBV7-6 with TRBJ2-1; 9 bases fit TRBD1. The germline V gene encodes CDR1 SGHVS and CDR2 FNYEAQ. The CDR3 is 16 amino acids. V lost 5 bases and J lost 6; bases outside the gene matches: 11. The chain's CDR3 is CASSTPTDRGINEQFF. In DNA form, the CDR3 reads TGTGCCAGCAGCACCCCGACGGACAGGGGAATCAATGAGCAGTTCTTC.

The sample holds many counts of this clonotype. The V and J genes are TRBV13 and TRBJ2-7; 9 bases line up with TRBD2. Per the germline V gene, CDR1 is PRHDT and CDR2 is FYEKMQ (reference sequence). Trimming removed 5 bases from V and 6 bases from J; junction bases left unmatched: 5. The CDR3 totals 13 residues. CDR3 DNA: TGTGCCAGCAGCACGGGACTAGCTAGCGAGCAGTACTTC. Translated, it gives CASSTGLASEQYF.

The rearrangement joins TRBV4-1 to TRBJ2-1; TRBD2 aligns across 8 bases. V shed 0 bases, J shed 8 bases, and the junction held 9 bases outside the gene matches. The CDR3 sequence is 16 residues long. Germline CDR1 MGHRA, CDR2 YSYEKL. CDR3 coding DNA: TGCGCCAGCAGCCAAGAAGCGACGGGGGGGACGGATGAGCAGTTCTTC. This sequence encodes CASSQEATGGTDEQFF.

As concerns this clonotype: A much larger clone sits a single nucleotide away, making a read error possible. The CDR3 DNA reads as TGCAGTGCTGGGGGTGAGCGGGAGGGCCAAGGGACCCAGTACTTC. Translating it yields CSAGGEREGQGTQYF. The chain has TRBV20-1 and TRBJ2-5; 10 nucleotides align to TRBD2. Per germline, CDR1 DFQATT and CDR2 SNEGSKA (reference sequence). This CDR3 region has 15 residues.

The CDR3 region is CASSLADTGNTGELFF. The CDR3 coding sequence is TGTGCCAGCAGCTTAGCCGATACAGGGAACACCGGGGAGCTGTTTTTT. The chain recombines TRBV7-9 with TRBJ2-2, with a weak D call TRBD1 (5 bases). This CDR3 is 16 amino acids long. The germline V gene has CDR1 SEHNR and CDR2 FQNEAQ (reference sequence). Deletions cut 0 bases from V and 1 base from J, with 9 bases between.

This clonotype turned up a few times. The V call is TRBV20-1, the J call TRBJ2-7, with a possible D match to TRBD1 (5 bases). CDR1 is DFQATT and CDR2 is SNEGSKA in the germline V gene (reference sequence). Between the trimmed V and J ends, which lost 3 bases and 1 base, there was a span of 10 bases. This CDR3 is 13 amino acids long. CDR3 amino acids: CSARGLVSYEQYF. Here the CDR3 DNA reads TGCAGTGCTAGGGGGCTAGTGTCCTACGAGCAGTACTTC.

This clonotype has at least ten counts. The chain links TRBV7-8 to TRBJ2-5; D perhaps matches TRBD2 (5 bases). Trimming shortened V by 1 base and J by 5 bases, and 14 bases separated the two germline ends. CDR3 length: 15 amino acids. Germline CDR1 and CDR2: SGHVS and FQNEAQ. The CDR3 nucleotides are TGTGCCAGCAGCTTAGTTGATCCTAGCTCGGAGACCCAGTACTTC. It encodes CASSLVDPSSETQYF. Full variable domain (remainder filled in from reference TRBV7-8 and TRBJ2-5): GAGVSQSPRYKVAKRGQDVALRCDPISGHVSLFWYQQALGQGPEFLTYFQNEAQLDKSGLPSDRFFAERPEGSVSTLKIQRTQQEDSAVYLCASSLVDPSSETQYFGPGTRLLVL.

This clonotype was found many times. The chain is built from TRBV13 and TRBJ2-5, with D unclear. This CDR3 is 14 amino acids long. From germline, CDR1 is PRHDT and CDR2 FYEKMQ (reference sequence). Deletions cut 4 bases from V and 9 bases from J, with 18 bases between. The CDR3 nucleotides read TGTGCCAGCAGCTCACGGGCCCTACCCGGGTCCCAGTACTTC. Its protein is CASSSRALPGSQYF.

Of note for this clonotype: A much larger clone differs from this one at a single base, so this may be a read error. This chain joins TRBV20-1 and TRBJ2-7, with a possible D match to TRBD2 (6 bases). Germline assignment: CDR1 DFQATT and CDR2 SNEGSKA (reference sequence). The CDR3 is 14 residues long. The CDR3 coding sequence is TGCGGTGCTAGTTATCAGGGAGGCCCCTACGAGCAGTACTTC. It yields the protein CGASYQGGPYEQYF.

The table lists this clonotype with a few counts. This chain links TRBV19 with TRBJ2-5; TRBD2 is a possible D gene (5 bases). V lost 3 bases, J lost 1 base, and 12 bases lay in between. The CDR3 length is 15 residues. Looked up from germline, CDR1 is LNHDA and CDR2 is SQIVND (reference sequence). CDR3 region: CASSIWTSSQETQYF. CDR3 DNA: TGTGCCAGTAGTATCTGGACTTCTAGCCAAGAGACCCAGTACTTC.

Note on this clonotype: A much larger clone sits a single nucleotide away, making a read error possible. Since no conserved phenylalanine or tryptophan closes the CDR3, a read error is the likely cause. The chain employs TRBV9 and TRBJ2-3; no clear D. V was trimmed by 4 bases and J by 2 bases, leaving 8 bases between them. Germline CDR1 SGDLS, CDR2 YYNGEE. This CDR3 contains 13 residues. CDR3 nucleotide sequence: TGTGCCAGCAGCTTTGGGAACACAGATACGCAGTATCTT. Translated: CASSFGNTDTQYL.

This clonotype was observed at least ten times. V and J are TRBV28 and TRBJ2-5; 7 nucleotides match TRBD1. This CDR3 contains 15 residues. The J segment lost 3 bases and the V segment lost 4 bases, leaving 8 bases of the junction unmatched. Per the germline V gene, CDR1 is MDHEN and CDR2 is SYDVKM. As DNA, the CDR3 is TGTGCCAGCAGTTACGGGACAGAGGGCGAAGAGACCCAGTACTTC. It specifies CASSYGTEGEETQYF.

This sequence joins TRBV7-9 and TRBJ1-1, with a weak D call TRBD1 (6 bases). The CDR3 is 13 amino acids. Germline V gene data show CDR1 as SEHNR and CDR2 as FQNEAQ (reference sequence). Trimming left V 8 bases short and J 5 bases short, with 15 bases between. The DNA of the CDR3 is TGTGCCAGCTTTTGGGGGGCCAATACTGAAGCTTTCTTT. Protein: CASFWGANTEAFF. Full variable domain (missing parts from reference TRBV7-9 and TRBJ1-1): DTGVSQNPRHKITKRGQNVTFRCDPISEHNRLYWYRQTLGQGPEFLTYFQNEAQLEKSRLLSDRFSAERPKGSFSTLEIQRTEQGDSAMYLCASFWGANTEAFFGQGTRLTVV.

The chain employs TRBV19 and TRBJ1-5, with D possibly matching TRBD1 (6 bases). Germline V gives CDR1 LNHDA, CDR2 SQIVND (reference sequence). Trimming removed 3 bases from V and 4 bases from J, with 10 bases in between. This CDR3 has 14 residues. The CDR3 reads CASSIRGGNQPQHF. CDR3 nucleotide sequence: TGTGCCAGTAGTATTAGAGGGGGAAATCAGCCCCAGCATTTT. Looking up the rest from reference TRBV19 and TRBJ1-5 gives the full variable domain: DGGITQSPKYLFRKEGQNVTLSCEQNLNHDAMYWYRQDPGQGLRLIYYSQIVNDFQKGDIAEGYSVSREKKESFPLTVTSAQKNPTAFYLCASSIRGGNQPQHFGDGTRLSIL.

The table lists this clonotype with many counts. The V gene is TRBV6-5, the J gene TRBJ1-1; unclear D gene. This CDR3 spans 13 amino acids. Germline CDR1 and CDR2: MNHEY and SVGAGI. V was cut by 4 bases and J by 5 bases, with 11 bases left in between. The CDR3 reads CASSLKGTTEAFF. DNA of the CDR3: TGTGCCAGCAGTTTAAAGGGTACTACTGAAGCTTTCTTT.

Remarks on this clonotype: Just one base apart from a much larger clone, this may be a read error. V gene TRBV13 combines with J gene TRBJ1-1; D is perhaps TRBD1 (6 bases). The CDR3 has 13 residues. Per the germline V gene, CDR1 is PRHDT and CDR2 is FYEKMQ (reference sequence). V lost 6 bases, J lost 6 bases, and 14 bases lay in between. In DNA form, the CDR3 reads TGTGCCAGCAGTTCACAGGGTTACGCTGAAGCTTTCTTT. It is translated as CASSSQGYAEAFF.